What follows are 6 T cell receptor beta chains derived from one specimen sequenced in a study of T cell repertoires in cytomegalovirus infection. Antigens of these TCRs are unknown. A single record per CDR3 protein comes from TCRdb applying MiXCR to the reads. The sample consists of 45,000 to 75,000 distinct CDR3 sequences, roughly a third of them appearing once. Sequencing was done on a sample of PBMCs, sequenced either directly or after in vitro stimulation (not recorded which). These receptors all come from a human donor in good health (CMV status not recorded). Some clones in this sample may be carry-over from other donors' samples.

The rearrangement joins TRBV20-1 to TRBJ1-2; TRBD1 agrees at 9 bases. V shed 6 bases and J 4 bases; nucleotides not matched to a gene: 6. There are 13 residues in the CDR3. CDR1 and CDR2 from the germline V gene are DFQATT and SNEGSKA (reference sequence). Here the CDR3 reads CSATLTGGYGYTF. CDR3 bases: TGCAGTGCCACACTGACAGGGGGCTATGGCTACACCTTC.

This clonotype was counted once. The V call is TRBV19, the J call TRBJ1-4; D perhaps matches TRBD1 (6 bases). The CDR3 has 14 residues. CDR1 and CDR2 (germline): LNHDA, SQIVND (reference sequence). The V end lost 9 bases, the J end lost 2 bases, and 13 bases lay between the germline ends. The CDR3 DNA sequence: TGTGCCAGCCGGACTCAGGGGACTAATGAAAAACTGTTTTTT. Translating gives CASRTQGTNEKLFF.

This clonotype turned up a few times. CDR3 sequence: CASSSSWGTEAFF. CDR3 DNA: TGTGCCAGCAGTTCCTCTTGGGGTACTGAAGCTTTCTTT. The chain couples TRBV6-1 to TRBJ1-1, with D hard to call. The germline V gene has CDR1 MNHNS and CDR2 SASEGT. Trimming removed 5 bases at V and 5 bases at J, with 12 bases between. There are 13 residues in the CDR3.

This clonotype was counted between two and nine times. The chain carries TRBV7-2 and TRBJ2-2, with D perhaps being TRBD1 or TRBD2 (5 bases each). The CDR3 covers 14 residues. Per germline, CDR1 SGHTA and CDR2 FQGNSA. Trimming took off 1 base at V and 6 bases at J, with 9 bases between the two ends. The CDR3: CASSLVVGAGELFF. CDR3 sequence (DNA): TGTGCCAGCAGCTTAGTGGTGGGGGCCGGGGAGCTGTTTTTT.

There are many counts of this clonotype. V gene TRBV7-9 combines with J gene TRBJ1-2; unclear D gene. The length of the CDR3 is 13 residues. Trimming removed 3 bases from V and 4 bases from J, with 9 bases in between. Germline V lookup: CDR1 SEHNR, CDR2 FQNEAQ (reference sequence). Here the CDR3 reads CASSLGNLYGYTF. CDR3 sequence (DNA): TGTGCCAGCAGCTTGGGGAACCTCTATGGCTACACCTTC.

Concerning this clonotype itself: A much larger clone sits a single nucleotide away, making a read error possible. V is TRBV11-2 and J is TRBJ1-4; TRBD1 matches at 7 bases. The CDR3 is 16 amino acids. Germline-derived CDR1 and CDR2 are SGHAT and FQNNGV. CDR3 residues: CASSSTGLGENENLFF. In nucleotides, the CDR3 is TGTGCCAGCAGCTCGACAGGGCTGGGAGAAAATGAAAATCTGTTTTTT.